The rows below give T cell receptor beta chains drawn from one sample of a study of T cell changes during pregnancy in multiple sclerosis. The protocol was immunoSEQ multiplex PCR, while the TCRdb copy is restricted to in-frame clones and leaves out a portion. The sample includes roughly 99,000 clones, 90% to 95% of them seen just once. The sample here was peripheral blood, taken after pregnancy. These TCRs come from a female donor in good health, enrolled as a control in a pregnancy study. CDR3s include the opening cysteine and the closing phenylalanine or tryptophan. A D gene is named only where the DNA matches it firmly. Clone size is given for some rows only: seen once, a few or many times, or a class if the clone is expanded.

v_gene,abundance,len,j_gene,d_gene,CDR3aa,CDR3nt
TRBV19,-,15,TRBJ1-5,TRBD1,CASSEGQVGIQPQHF,TGTGCCAGTAGCGAAGGACAGGTGGGCATTCAGCCCCAGCATTTT
TRBV5-1,-,16,TRBJ2-1,-,CASSPLAGADYNEQFF,TGCGCCAGCAGCCCTCTGGCGGGCGCCGATTACAATGAGCAGTTCTTC
TRBV18,-,16,TRBJ2-7,TRBD2,CASSPFSGGNSYEQYF,TGTGCCAGCTCGCCATTTAGCGGGGGGAACTCCTACGAGCAGTACTTC
TRBV5-1,-,14,TRBJ2-1,TRBD1,CASSGGQEGQEQFF,TGCGCCAGCAGCGGGGGACAGGAGGGACAGGAGCAGTTCTTC
TRBV7-9,-,12,TRBJ2-7,TRBD1,CASSLGTDEQYF,TGTGCCAGCAGCCTTGGGACAGACGAGCAGTACTTC
TRBV19,-,14,TRBJ2-7,-,CASSISRQASEQYF,TGTGCCAGTAGTATCTCCAGACAGGCCTCCGAGCAGTACTTC
TRBV7-2,-,15,TRBJ2-3,-,CASSLVEGNTDTQYF,TGTGCCAGCAGCTTAGTAGAGGGAAACACAGATACGCAGTATTTT
TRBV12-5,-,14,TRBJ2-1,TRBD2,CASLHTSGGPEQFF,TGTGCTAGTCTCCATACTAGCGGGGGGCCCGAGCAGTTCTTC
TRBV18,once,15,TRBJ2-1,-,CASSATETVYNEQFF,TGTGCCAGCTCAGCGACGGAGACCGTCTACAATGAGCAGTTCTTC
TRBV9,-,15,TRBJ2-7,TRBD2,CASSVLAGLGSEQYF,TGTGCCAGCAGCGTTCTAGCGGGTTTGGGAAGCGAGCAGTACTTC
TRBV21-1,-,16,TRBJ2-7,-,CASFRTLIGSNYEQYF,TGTGCCAGCTTCAGGACACTTATAGGCAGTAACTACGAGCAGTACTTC
TRBV6-5,-,12,TRBJ2-7,-,CAVTGFSNEQYF,TGTGCGGTAACGGGTTTTAGTAACGAGCAGTACTTC
TRBV10-2,-,17,TRBJ1-1,TRBD1,CASSRDRVGVLGTEAFF,TGCGCCAGCAGTCGAGACAGGGTTGGGGTTCTTGGCACTGAAGCTTTCTTT
TRBV6-5,-,13,TRBJ2-7,TRBD2,CASSRGRTYEQYF,TGTGCCAGCAGCCGCGGGAGAACCTACGAGCAGTACTTC
TRBV7-9,-,12,TRBJ1-2,-,CASGRILDGYTF,TGTGCCAGCGGGCGAATATTAGATGGCTACACCTTC
TRBV5-1,-,14,TRBJ2-1,TRBD2,CASSPGLSYNEQFF,TGCGCCAGCAGCCCGGGACTATCCTACAATGAGCAGTTCTTC
TRBV18,-,16,TRBJ2-3,TRBD2,CASSPIPSGSTDTQYF,TGTGCCAGCTCACCAATCCCTAGCGGGAGCACAGATACGCAGTATTTT
TRBV10-1,-,17,TRBJ2-7,-,CASSESELLGQPYEQYF,TGCGCCAGCAGTGAGTCGGAGCTACTGGGACAACCTTACGAGCAGTACTTC
TRBV7-8,-,12,TRBJ1-5,-,CASSPHVQPQHF,TGTGCCAGCAGTCCACACGTTCAGCCCCAGCATTTT
TRBV5-5,-,15,TRBJ2-5,TRBD1,CASIKLQTTQGVQYF,TGTGCCAGCATTAAACTTCAGACTACCCAGGGGGTGCAGTACTTC
TRBV7-2,-,13,TRBJ2-1,-,CGTGKSTYNEQFF,TGCGGAACGGGAAAAAGTACATACAATGAGCAGTTCTTC
TRBV21-1,few,13,TRBJ1-2,-,CASNWDRLYGYTF,TGTGCCAGCAACTGGGACAGGCTCTATGGCTACACCTTC
TRBV19,-,16,TRBJ1-6,-,CASSTTGSSYNSPLHF,TGTGCCAGTAGTACCACAGGGAGCTCCTATAATTCACCCCTCCACTTT
TRBV29-1,-,16,TRBJ2-2,TRBD1,CSATTAGTGGIGELFF,TGCAGCGCCACCACAGCCGGGACAGGGGGAATCGGGGAGCTGTTTTTT
TRBV2,-,14,TRBJ1-1,TRBD1,CASHLQGLNTEAFF,TGTGCCAGCCACCTACAGGGGCTGAACACTGAAGCTTTCTTT
TRBV4-1,-,14,TRBJ2-2,TRBD1,CASSRLQGTGELFF,TGCGCCAGCAGCCGACTACAGGGGACCGGGGAGCTGTTTTTT
TRBV6-5,-,15,TRBJ2-7,-,CASSYSAASYYEQYF,TGTGCCAGCAGTTACTCGGCAGCGAGCTACTACGAGCAGTACTTC
TRBV30,-,13,TRBJ2-3,-,CAWTRQGTDTQYF,TGTGCCTGGACCCGACAGGGCACAGATACGCAGTATTTT
TRBV4-1,-,15,TRBJ1-4,TRBD1,CASSQTGTGSEKLFF,TGCGCCAGCAGCCAAACCGGGACAGGGTCCGAAAAACTGTTTTTT
TRBV5-1,-,15,TRBJ1-6,TRBD1,CASSSSTGVISPLHF,TGCGCCAGCAGCTCTTCGACAGGGGTTATTTCACCCCTCCACTTT
TRBV29-1,-,17,TRBJ2-3,TRBD2,CSVDLRPRGDGTDTQYF,TGCAGCGTTGACCTTCGTCCCCGGGGGGACGGCACAGATACGCAGTATTTT
TRBV5-6,-,16,TRBJ1-2,TRBD1,CASSFSGTEYNYGYTF,TGTGCCAGCAGCTTTAGCGGGACAGAGTATAACTATGGCTACACCTTC
TRBV18,once,15,TRBJ2-3,-,CASSPPESEKDTQYF,TGTGCCAGCTCACCACCGGAGTCGGAGAAGGATACGCAGTATTTT
TRBV5-6,-,16,TRBJ2-1,-,CASSLDRLIAYNEQFF,TGTGCCAGCAGCTTGGATCGCTTAATAGCCTACAATGAGCAGTTCTTC
TRBV6-6,-,14,TRBJ1-5,-,CASSYSQVNQPQHF,TGTGCCAGCAGTTACTCGCAGGTTAATCAGCCCCAGCATTTT
TRBV7-8,once,18,TRBJ2-6,TRBD1,CASSSDPDRPSGANVLTF,TGTGCCAGCAGCTCAGACCCGGACAGGCCCTCTGGGGCCAACGTCCTGACTTTC
TRBV6-1,-,11,TRBJ1-2,-,CASSSSYGYTF,TGTGCCAGCAGCTCTTCCTACGGCTACACCTTC
TRBV5-1,-,11,TRBJ2-1,-,CASHARGEQFF,TGCGCCAGTCATGCCCGGGGTGAGCAGTTCTTC
TRBV18,-,14,TRBJ2-1,-,CASSPGAEYNEQFF,TGTGCCAGCTCACCTGGGGCGGAATACAATGAGCAGTTCTTC
TRBV11-2,-,14,TRBJ1-1,-,CASSLLPRDTEAFF,TGTGCCAGCAGCTTATTGCCGAGGGACACTGAAGCTTTCTTT
TRBV6-1,-,12,TRBJ2-4,-,CASRRTKNIQYF,TGTGCCAGCAGGAGGACCAAAAACATTCAGTACTTC
TRBV19,-,15,TRBJ1-5,TRBD1,CASSIVDRVDQPQHF,TGTGCCAGTAGTATAGTAGACAGGGTGGATCAGCCCCAGCATTTT
TRBV7-6,-,13,TRBJ1-1,-,CASSVQVNTEAFF,TGTGCCAGCAGCGTACAGGTGAACACTGAAGCTTTCTTT
TRBV10-2,once,12,TRBJ2-7,TRBD2,CASRLADYEQYF,TGCGCCAGCCGACTAGCAGATTACGAGCAGTACTTC
TRBV10-3,-,17,TRBJ1-1,TRBD1,CAISEYYRGAKNTEAFF,TGTGCCATCAGTGAGTATTACAGGGGAGCGAAGAACACTGAAGCTTTCTTT
TRBV7-8,-,17,TRBJ1-2,-,CASSAGRGGIDRYGYTF,TGTGCCAGCAGCGCCGGGAGGGGAGGCATCGATAGGTATGGCTACACCTTC
TRBV7-9,-,16,TRBJ2-7,TRBD1,CASSLEQAGTALRQYF,TGTGCCAGCAGCTTAGAGCAAGCCGGGACAGCATTAAGGCAGTACTTC
TRBV10-3,once,12,TRBJ2-3,-,CAISGTGDTQYF,TGTGCCATCTCGGGAACTGGAGATACGCAGTATTTT
TRBV29-1,-,15,TRBJ1-1,-,CSVEAFGGPSTEAFF,TGCAGCGTTGAAGCGTTCGGGGGGCCAAGCACTGAAGCTTTCTTT
TRBV19,once,14,TRBJ1-6,TRBD1,CASSMTGSHSPLHF,TGTGCCAGTAGTATGACAGGGAGTCATTCACCCCTCCACTTT
TRBV27,-,14,TRBJ1-1,TRBD1,CASSIDRVSTEAFF,TGTGCCAGCAGCATAGACAGGGTGAGCACTGAAGCTTTCTTT
TRBV5-1,-,14,TRBJ1-6,-,CASSLDSYNSPLHF,TGCGCCAGCAGCTTGGACAGTTATAATTCACCCCTCCACTTT
TRBV4-1,-,15,TRBJ2-2,TRBD2,CASSQVTSGGRELFF,TGCGCCAGCAGCCAGGTGACTAGCGGGGGCCGGGAGCTGTTTTTT
TRBV28,-,14,TRBJ1-4,-,CASSLSVTNEKLFF,TGTGCCAGCAGTTTATCGGTAACTAATGAAAAACTGTTTTTT
TRBV6-6,-,13,TRBJ2-7,-,CASTGNVPYEQYF,TGTGCCAGCACGGGGAACGTTCCCTACGAGCAGTACTTC
TRBV27,-,15,TRBJ1-5,TRBD1,CASSLGSGQDQPQHF,TGTGCCAGCAGTTTAGGGTCGGGACAGGATCAGCCCCAGCATTTT
TRBV7-9,-,16,TRBJ2-5,TRBD1,CASSVRTGRREETQYF,TGTGCCAGCAGCGTCCGGACAGGGAGACGCGAAGAGACCCAGTACTTC
TRBV2,-,15,TRBJ2-3,TRBD2,CASSETSEPKDTQYF,TGTGCCAGCAGTGAGACTAGCGAACCTAAAGATACGCAGTATTTT
TRBV15,-,16,TRBJ1-2,-,CATSRGEIASFYGYTF,TGTGCCACCAGCCGGGGGGAGATAGCCTCGTTCTATGGCTACACCTTC